This T cell receptor (beta chain) was observed in a study of blood T cell repertoires in COVID-19. Study overall: COVID-19 samples collected from the United States, Italy and Spain covered acute and convalescent phases. Nucleic acid was either cDNA or gDNA, and it came from T cells, B-cell-depleted T cells, or PBMCs.

Method: immunoSEQ multiplex PCR; TCRdb's copy keeps in-frame clones and lacks some. The table lists 300,000 to 450,000 clones, less than 85% of them singletons. Germline V lookup: CDR1 SGHRS, CDR2 YFSETQ. Trimming took off 4 bases at V and 0 bases at J, with 8 bases between the two ends. The CDR3 spans 14 residues. V gene TRBV5-1 combines with J gene TRBJ1-3; no clear D gene. This sequence originates from a woman in her late teens or twenties with acute or convalescent COVID-19. Sequencing used peripheral blood. DNA of the CDR3: TGCGCCAGCAGCCCTGAGATCTCTGGAAACACCATATATTTT. Translation gives CASSPEISGNTIYF.